Sequencing of this T cell receptor beta chain was carried out in a study of blood T cell repertoires in COVID-19. Study at large: Acute and convalescent COVID-19 specimens originated in the United States, Italy and Spain. Sample material is recorded as cDNA or gDNA derived from T cells, B-cell-depleted T cells, or PBMCs.

In the authors' methods: Nucleated cell counts were estimated from reference gene primer amplification. The table came from immunoSEQ multiplex PCR; TCRdb's copy has only in-frame clones and leaves some out. Clone size and the V and J calls come from that table; the DNA yielded D and trimming. Here the sample spans about 200,000 clones, around 89% being singletons. The germline V and J ends were trimmed by 1 base and 6 bases, with 16 bases remaining between them. This CDR3 has 15 residues. The germline CDR1 and CDR2 sequences are GTSNPN and SVGIG (reference sequence). The chain links TRBV30 to TRBJ1-5, with D possibly TRBD1 on 5 matching bases. Sequenced material: peripheral blood. The TCR was taken from a human donor in a cohort sampled during active COVID-19. This chain's CDR3 is CAWSGSVGVGQPQHF. The CDR3 DNA follows: TGTGCCTGGAGTGGATCGGTAGGGGTAGGTCAGCCCCAGCATTTT. The complete variable domain, with remaining parts taken from reference TRBV30 and TRBJ1-5, reads SQTIHQWPATLVQPVGSPLSLECTVEGTSNPNLYWYRQAAGRGLQLLFYSVGIGQISSEVPQNLSASRPQDRQFILSSKKLLLSDSGFYLCAWSGSVGVGQPQHFGDGTRLSIL.